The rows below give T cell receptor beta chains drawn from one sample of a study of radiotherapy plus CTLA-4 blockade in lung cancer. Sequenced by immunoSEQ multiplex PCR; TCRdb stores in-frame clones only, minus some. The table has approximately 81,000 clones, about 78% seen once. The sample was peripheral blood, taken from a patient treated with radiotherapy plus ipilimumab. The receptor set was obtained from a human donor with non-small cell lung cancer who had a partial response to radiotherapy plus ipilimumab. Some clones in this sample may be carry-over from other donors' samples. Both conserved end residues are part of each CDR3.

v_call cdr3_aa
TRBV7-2 CASSPLGLGETQYF
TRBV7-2 CASSPRSTVYEQYF
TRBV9 CASSVDGDVDQPQHF
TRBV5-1 CASSLETGPATGKQYF
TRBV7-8 CASSPDREAFF
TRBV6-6 CASTLSYEQYF
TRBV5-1 CASSISGSSYNEQFF
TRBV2 CASSGGIAWTEAFF
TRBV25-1 CASMGDTYNSPLHF
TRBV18 CASSQTGEDEQFF
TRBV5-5 CASSFGQADSYEQYF
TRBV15 CAIGGALNTEAFF
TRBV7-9 CASSVPSFRARETQYF
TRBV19 CASSELAGEYEQYF
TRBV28 CASSLSQGLINYGYTF
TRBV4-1 CASSQDHRAVYNEQFF
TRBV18 CASSPAGVSNYGYTF
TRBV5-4 CASSLGPRAQGGDTQYF
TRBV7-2 CASSRRGQGYGYTF
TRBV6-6 CASSYRLDGYEQYF
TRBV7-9 CASSPKSSYNEQFF
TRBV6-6 CASSFPGYQPQHF